Here is one TCR beta chain with its context. The antigen is undetermined. The data are from a study of cytomegalovirus exposure and HLA in healthy donors. Study information: Roughly 86 million unique TCRs from HLA-typed donors made up an early data release.

Germline values: CDR1 SGHRS, CDR2 YFSETQ. The length of the CDR3 is 13 residues. Trimming left V 7 bases short and J 2 bases short, with 12 bases between. It was with 60 Vbeta and 13 Jbeta primers that the PCR ran. Only in-frame clones appear in the TCRdb table, and some are missing; sequencing was by immunoSEQ multiplex PCR. The sample has 40,000 or so clones; more than 85% are singletons. Findings and limits, study-wide: The classifier, whose performance was assessed in both the original and validation cohorts, reportedly diagnosed cytomegalovirus status with high specificity and sensitivity. In an earlier analysis, most TCR beta V segments were productive about 87% or about 30% of the time. Some segments of the V type, notably TRBV6-2 and TRBV6-3, were excluded as indistinguishable.

Sequencing was performed on PBMCs. This chain links TRBV5-1 with TRBJ1-2; D is ambiguous. The receptor comes from a woman in her late teens or twenties in good health and CMV-seronegative. The CDR3: CASWSGGNYGYTF. The CDR3 DNA reads as TGCGCCAGCTGGAGTGGAGGCAACTATGGCTACACCTTC.